The 22 T cell receptor beta chains below come from one sample, sequenced in a study of cytomegalovirus exposure and HLA in healthy donors. PCR employed 60 Vbeta and 13 Jbeta primers. The protocol was immunoSEQ multiplex PCR, while the TCRdb copy is restricted to in-frame clones and leaves out a portion. The table lists around 67,000 clones, over 60% of them singletons. Sequenced sample: PBMCs. These receptors all stem from a woman in her forties or fifties in good health and CMV-seronegative.

The V call is TRBV2, the J call TRBJ1-2; D remains ambiguous. V was trimmed by 2 bases and J by 4 bases, leaving 11 bases between them. This CDR3 has 14 residues. Germline assignment: CDR1 SNHLY and CDR2 FYNNEI. The CDR3 loop is CASSESGQGYGYTF. The CDR3 DNA follows: TGTGCCAGCAGTGAAAGCGGGCAAGGCTATGGCTACACCTTC.

The gene calls are TRBV5-1 and TRBJ2-1; TRBD1 agrees at 9 bases. Germline CDR1 SGHRS, CDR2 YFSETQ. The CDR3 is 14 amino acids. V was pared by 5 bases and J by 7 bases, with 7 bases of the junction left unmatched. The CDR3 nucleotides are TGCGCCAGCAGAGAACAGGGGGCGGGAAATGAGCAGTTCTTC. Translation: CASREQGAGNEQFF.

The genes are TRBV4-2 and TRBJ2-3; D not certain. The CDR3 sequence is 15 residues long. CDR1 and CDR2 (germline): LGHNA, YNFKEQ. With 0 bases removed from V and 4 bases from J, the gap between germline ends came to 11 bases. CDR3 DNA sequence: TGTGCCAGCAGCCAAGACCGAGCCCCTTCAGATACGCAGTATTTT. Translation: CASSQDRAPSDTQYF.

The J gene is TRBJ2-1, the V gene TRBV11-1; perhaps TRBD1 as D (5 bases). The ends were cut back, 5 bases at V and 8 bases at J, with 16 bases in the middle. The CDR3 runs 14 residues. The germline CDR1 and CDR2 sequences are SGHAT and FQDESV (reference sequence). The CDR3 spells CASSLRAGIHEQFF. Written as DNA, the CDR3 is TGTGCCAGCAGCCTACGGGCAGGGATCCATGAGCAGTTCTTC. Using reference TRBV11-1 and TRBJ2-1 for the parts outside the CDR3, the full variable domain is EAEVAQSPRYKITEKSQAVAFWCDPISGHATLYWYRQILGQGPELLVQFQDESVVDDSQLPKDRFSAERLKGVDSTLKIQPAELGDSAMYLCASSLRAGIHEQFFGPGTRLTVL.

In its sample, this clone was seen a few times. This chain uses TRBV11-1 with TRBJ2-5, with unresolved D. This CDR3 has 16 amino acids. Germline V CDR1 and CDR2: SGHAT, FQDESV (reference sequence). The V end was cut by 4 bases, the J end by 0 bases, with 15 bases between. The CDR3 nucleotides are TGTGCCAGCAGCTCCCGAACCTCTAGACACCAAGAGACCCAGTACTTC. Protein sequence: CASSSRTSRHQETQYF.

The rearrangement joins TRBV6-5 to TRBJ1-5, with 7 bases lining up with TRBD1. V lost 10 bases and J lost 2; bases outside the gene matches: 2. The CDR3 has 12 residues. CDR1 MNHEY and CDR2 SVGAGI come from the germline V gene. The CDR3 bases are TGTGCCACTACAGGGGGCAATCAGCCCCAGCATTTT. It specifies CATTGGNQPQHF.

There are a few counts of this clone. This CDR3 reads CASSHRTGSTEAFF. The DNA of the CDR3 is TGTGCCAGCAGTCATCGGACAGGGAGCACTGAAGCTTTCTTT. The gene calls are TRBV5-4 and TRBJ1-1; 8 bases line up with TRBD1. Germline V gene sequence: CDR1 SGHNT, CDR2 YYREEE (reference sequence). This CDR3 comprises 14 residues. With 5 bases clipped from V and 4 bases from J, the junction kept 7 bases outside the gene matches.

The chain links TRBV5-6 to TRBJ2-4; unclear D gene. CDR1 and CDR2 (germline): SGHDT, YYEEEE. The CDR3 spans 12 residues. Between the trimmed V and J ends, which lost 0 bases and 7 bases, there was a span of 5 bases. The DNA of the CDR3 is TGTGCCAGCAGCTTGGGAGTTAACATTCAGTACTTC. Its translation is CASSLGVNIQYF.

The rearrangement joins TRBV4-3 to TRBJ1-2; 9 nucleotides agree with TRBD1. The CDR3 is 16 amino acids. Trimming removed 3 bases from V and 8 bases from J; junction bases left unmatched: 13. Germline loops: CDR1 LGHNA, CDR2 YSLEER. The CDR3: CASSQVGLQGASGYTF. CDR3 DNA: TGCGCCAGCAGCCAGGTTGGGTTACAGGGGGCGAGCGGCTACACCTTC.

The chain joins TRBV4-3 to TRBJ2-6, with 9 bases lining up with TRBD1. With 4 bases clipped from V and 2 bases from J, the junction kept 6 bases outside the gene matches. CDR3 length: 17 residues. CDR1 and CDR2 (germline): LGHNA, YSLEER. This CDR3 reads CASSPGQGAPGANVLTF. CDR3 DNA sequence: TGCGCCAGCAGCCCGGGACAGGGCGCCCCTGGGGCCAACGTCCTGACTTTC.

The chain uses TRBV6-5 and TRBJ1-3; 7 bases map to TRBD1. In germline, CDR1 is MNHEY, CDR2 SVGAGI. This CDR3 spans 15 amino acids. V was pared by 6 bases and J by 0 bases, with 5 bases of the junction left unmatched. Here the CDR3 DNA reads TGTGCCAGCAGCCCGGGACAGATCTCTGGAAACACCATATATTTT. Its protein product is CASSPGQISGNTIYF.

This chain links TRBV7-3 with TRBJ2-1; TRBD1 is a possible D gene (5 bases). Germline assignment: CDR1 SGHTA and CDR2 FQGTGA. The CDR3 runs 13 residues. V was cut by 3 bases and J by 10 bases, with 13 bases left in between. The CDR3 sequence: CASSFKGAEEQFF. The CDR3 DNA is TGTGCCAGCAGCTTTAAAGGGGCAGAGGAGCAGTTCTTC.

This chain uses TRBV29-1 with TRBJ1-2; 8 nucleotides align to TRBD1. Germline lookup yields CDR1 SQVTM and CDR2 ANQGSEA. The CDR3 loop spans 13 amino acids. Unmatched junction bases numbered 8, after V lost 7 bases and J lost 4 bases. CDR3 region: CSAGTGQPYGYTF. The CDR3 bases are TGCAGCGCCGGGACAGGACAACCCTATGGCTACACCTTC. The variable domain in full, with the rest retrieved from reference TRBV29-1 and TRBJ1-2, is SAVISQKPSRDICQRGTSLTIQCQVDSQVTMMFWYRQQPGQSLTLIATANQGSEATYESGFVIDKFPISRPNLTFSTLTVSNMSPEDSSIYLCSAGTGQPYGYTFGSGTRLTVV.

This clone was counted between two and nine times. This chain uses TRBV7-2 with TRBJ1-1; D is unresolved. This CDR3 region has 14 residues. CDR1 SGHTA and CDR2 FQGNSA come from the germline V gene. V was clipped by 2 bases and J by 0 bases, with 7 bases between them. The CDR3 reads CASSLYGLNTEAFF. In DNA, the CDR3 is TGTGCCAGCAGCTTATATGGCCTGAACACTGAAGCTTTCTTT.

Only a few counts were recorded for this clone. The V call is TRBV7-9, the J call TRBJ1-5; D uncertain. Germline loops: CDR1 SEHNR, CDR2 FQNEAQ (reference sequence). The CDR3 runs to 14 residues. Trimming cost V 5 bases and J 0 bases, with 8 bases left between them. This CDR3 reads CASSPYNSNQPQHF. The DNA of the CDR3 is TGTGCCAGCAGCCCCTATAATAGCAATCAGCCCCAGCATTTT.

The chain uses TRBV5-6 and TRBJ1-5; D may be TRBD1 (5 bases). The germline V and J ends were trimmed by 3 bases and 2 bases, with 9 bases remaining between them. The CDR3 runs 14 residues. Germline V lookup: CDR1 SGHDT, CDR2 YYEEEE. In nucleotides, the CDR3 is TGTGCCAGCAGCTCGACAGTCGGCAATCAGCCCCAGCATTTT. It specifies CASSSTVGNQPQHF.

In DNA, the CDR3 is TGTGCCAGCAGCCGCACCGGGACAGAGGACTATGGCTACACCTTC. Translated, it gives CASSRTGTEDYGYTF. V is TRBV7-3 and J is TRBJ1-2; TRBD1 matches 7 bases. The CDR3 loop spans 15 amino acids. Germline CDR1 and CDR2: SGHTA and FQGTGA. V dropped 5 bases and J dropped 3; count of bases not matched to a gene: 9.

This sequence joins TRBV18 and TRBJ2-7; 8 positions match TRBD1. After removal of 3 bases from V and 6 bases from J, the junction contained 7 bases not matched to a gene. The CDR3 is made up of 14 amino acids. Germline V gene sequence: CDR1 KGHSH, CDR2 LQKENI. CDR3 region: CASSPARGQGEQYF. The CDR3 DNA reads TGTGCCAGCTCACCGGCCAGGGGGCAGGGCGAGCAGTACTTC.

The genes are TRBV19 and TRBJ1-2; D is undetermined. The CDR3 extends over 13 amino acids. The V and J ends lost 8 bases and 5 bases respectively, with 15 bases between them. CDR1 and CDR2 (germline): LNHDA, SQIVND (reference sequence). The CDR3 here is CASLTLDGYGYTF. CDR3 bases: TGTGCCAGTCTTACTCTTGACGGGTATGGCTACACCTTC.

This chain connects TRBV9 to TRBJ2-7; TRBD2 matches at 7 bases. Germline V gene lookup returns CDR1 SGDLS and CDR2 YYNGEE. V lost 0 bases, J lost 4 bases, and 7 bases stayed unmatched. The CDR3 totals 15 residues. The CDR3 DNA reads TGTGCCAGCAGCGTAGGGAGCGGGATACCGTACGAGCAGTACTTC. Amino acids: CASSVGSGIPYEQYF.

J is TRBJ2-3 and V is TRBV5-4, with TRBD1 identical over 7 bases. J gave up 3 bases and V 4 bases, and 2 bases lay outside the gene matches. From germline, CDR1 is SGHNT and CDR2 YYREEE (reference sequence). The CDR3 sequence is 13 residues long. The CDR3 coding sequence is TGTGCCAGCAGCGCACAGGGGACAGATACGCAGTATTTT. It codes for CASSAQGTDTQYF. Drawing the rest from reference TRBV5-4 and TRBJ2-3, the complete variable domain is ETGVTQSPTHLIKTRGQQVTLRCSSQSGHNTVSWYQQALGQGPQFIFQYYREEENGRGNFPPRFSGLQFPNYSSELNVNALELDDSALYLCASSAQGTDTQYFGPGTRLTVL.

J is TRBJ2-7 and V is TRBV7-2, with 10 bases lining up with TRBD2. The CDR3 sequence is 15 residues long. With V trimmed by 4 bases and J by 0 bases, 3 bases remained unmatched. CDR1 is SGHTA, CDR2 FQGNSA, per germline. CDR3: CASSSSGGSSYEQYF. CDR3 bases: TGTGCCAGCAGCTCTAGCGGGGGCAGCTCCTACGAGCAGTACTTC.